A single sample gave rise to the 25 T cell receptor beta chains below, sequenced in a study of cytomegalovirus exposure and HLA in healthy donors. The PCR had 60 Vbeta and 13 Jbeta primers. The assay was immunoSEQ multiplex PCR, and TCRdb's table has in-frame clones only and misses some. The sample records some 160,000 clones, around four fifths being singletons. The sample was PBMCs. These TCRs come from a male donor in good health and CMV-seronegative.

V is TRBV9 and J is TRBJ2-1; weak D call: TRBD2 (6 bases). This CDR3 comprises 17 residues. Germline values: CDR1 SGDLS, CDR2 YYNGEE. Deletions cut 4 bases from V and 1 base from J, with 18 bases between. In nucleotides, the CDR3 is TGTGCCAGCAGCCGGGGGATGGCGGGACTGTCCTACAATGAGCAGTTCTTC. Translation gives CASSRGMAGLSYNEQFF.

This chain joins TRBV6-6 and TRBJ2-1, with 10 bases identical to TRBD2. The CDR3 totals 16 residues. CDR1 is MNHNY, CDR2 SVGAGI, per germline (reference sequence). V shed 6 bases, J shed 5 bases, and the junction held 10 bases outside the gene matches. The CDR3 DNA reads as TGTGCCAGCAGCCCAAAGGAGCGGGGGGGCAACAATGAGCAGTTCTTC. Translated: CASSPKERGGNNEQFF.

CDR3 amino acids: CASSLGGGGIGVEQYF. DNA of the CDR3: TGTGCCAGCAGTTTAGGGGGGGGCGGGATTGGGGTCGAGCAGTACTTC. V and J are TRBV28 and TRBJ2-7; D may be TRBD2 (7 bases). V was cut by 2 bases and J by 6 bases, with 20 bases left in between. CDR3 length: 16 residues. From germline, CDR1 is MDHEN and CDR2 SYDVKM.

This chain connects TRBV7-2 to TRBJ2-1, with 10 positions matching TRBD2. The CDR3 has 16 amino acids. Germline V CDR1 and CDR2: SGHTA, FQGNSA. V shed 5 bases and J 7 bases; nucleotides not matched to a gene: 11. In nucleotides, the CDR3 is TGTGCCAGCAGCAGGCTAGCGGGGGCCCTCCGGAATGAGCAGTTCTTC. Translated: CASSRLAGALRNEQFF.

The rearrangement joins TRBV9 to TRBJ2-7; possible D gene TRBD1, 8 bases. Trimming removed 4 bases from V and 4 bases from J, with 15 bases in between. Germline CDR1 reads SGDLS; CDR2 reads YYNGEE. The CDR3 spans 14 residues. CDR3 coding DNA: TGTGCCAGCAGCACAGGACAGGGAGGGTACGAGCAGTACTTC. Its translation: CASSTGQGGYEQYF.

This chain uses TRBV11-2 with TRBJ1-1; possibly TRBD1 for D (5 bases). Germline CDR1 and CDR2: SGHAT and FQNNGV. The CDR3 runs to 16 residues. V dropped 7 bases and J dropped 1 base, with 19 bases sitting between them. Written as DNA, the CDR3 is TGTGCCAGCACCCGACAGAAACTCTGGGGGAACACTGAAGCTTTCTTT. It is translated as CASTRQKLWGNTEAFF.

J is TRBJ2-2 and V is TRBV6-6; 8 nucleotides line up with TRBD2. Germline values: CDR1 MNHNY, CDR2 SVGAGI (reference sequence). With 4 bases clipped from V and 0 bases from J, the junction kept 4 bases outside the gene matches. The CDR3 consists of 16 residues. The CDR3 nucleotides are TGTGCCAGCAGTTCCGGGGGGGGCGCGAACACCGGGGAGCTGTTTTTT. Protein: CASSSGGGANTGELFF.

The chain employs TRBV4-3 and TRBJ1-4; 7 nucleotides agree with TRBD1. The CDR3 runs to 16 residues. V trimming: 0 bases; J trimming: 5 bases; junction bases outside the gene matches: 6. Germline V gene sequence: CDR1 LGHNA, CDR2 YSLEER. DNA of the CDR3: TGCGCCAGCAGCCAAGATCCAGCCAGGGGGAATGAAAAACTGTTTTTT. It codes for CASSQDPARGNEKLFF.

This chain joins TRBV7-3 and TRBJ2-5; 9 bases match TRBD2. The germline V gene encodes CDR1 SGHTA and CDR2 FQGTGA. The ends lost 5 bases at V and 5 bases at J; junction bases unmatched: 9. The CDR3 sequence is 15 residues long. The CDR3 region is CASSSQRGEVETQYF. CDR3 nucleotides: TGTGCCAGCAGCAGTCAGCGGGGGGAGGTGGAGACCCAGTACTTC.

The genes are TRBV5-4 and TRBJ2-2; 9 bases match TRBD1. CDR3 length equals 13 residues. The germline CDR1 and CDR2 sequences are SGHNT and YYREEE (reference sequence). Losses at the gene ends were 10 bases for V and 4 bases for J; bases not matched to a gene: 5. The CDR3 protein is CAVGQGGTGELFF. CDR3 nucleotides: TGTGCCGTGGGACAGGGCGGCACCGGGGAGCTGTTTTTT.

This clone was seen a few times. The same CDR3 can be traced to other DNA sequences in this sample. This chain connects TRBV5-8 to TRBJ2-7, with D perhaps matching TRBD1 (6 bases). The CDR3 spans 14 residues. The germline gives CDR1 SGHTS, CDR2 YDEGEE. The ends were cut back, 4 bases at V and 4 bases at J, with 15 bases in the middle. The CDR3 DNA sequence: TGTGCCAGCAGCCTCGGGACATTTTTGTACGAGCAGTACTTC. The encoded protein is CASSLGTFLYEQYF.

The chain couples TRBV2 to TRBJ1-2, with 8 bases matching TRBD1. This CDR3 has 13 amino acids. The germline gives CDR1 SNHLY, CDR2 FYNNEI. With 5 bases clipped from V and 6 bases from J, the junction kept 5 bases outside the gene matches. CDR3 amino acids: CASSRQGSDGYTF. The CDR3 nucleotides read TGTGCCAGCAGTAGACAGGGGAGTGATGGCTACACCTTC.

The chain employs TRBV5-6 and TRBJ2-7; 10 bases are shared with TRBD1. Per germline, CDR1 SGHDT and CDR2 YYEEEE. This CDR3 is 14 amino acids long. J was trimmed by 4 bases and V by 0 bases; bases with no gene match: 1. The CDR3 DNA sequence: TGTGCCAGCAGCTTGGGACAGGGGGCATACGAGCAGTACTTC. Protein: CASSLGQGAYEQYF.

The rearrangement joins TRBV6-1 to TRBJ2-5, with 16 bases lining up with TRBD2. Germline CDR1 reads MNHNS; CDR2 reads SASEGT. V dropped 4 bases and J dropped 5; count of bases not matched to a gene: 10. This CDR3 region has 18 residues. This CDR3 reads CASSAQGLAGGPRETQYF. CDR3 nucleotides: TGTGCCAGCAGTGCGCAGGGACTAGCGGGGGGGCCTCGGGAGACCCAGTACTTC.

CDR3 protein: CASSQGGSGASYEQYF. Here the CDR3 DNA reads TGCGCCAGCAGCCAAGGGGGGAGCGGGGCCTCCTACGAGCAGTACTTC. The chain recombines TRBV4-3 with TRBJ2-7, with 7 bases lining up with TRBD2. V was clipped by 1 base and J by 0 bases; unmatched bases: 6. From germline, CDR1 is LGHNA and CDR2 YSLEER. The CDR3 extends over 16 amino acids.

This sequence joins TRBV11-2 and TRBJ2-2; 11 bases are shared with TRBD1. In germline, CDR1 is SGHAT, CDR2 FQNNGV. J gave up 0 bases and V 0 bases, and 9 bases lay outside the gene matches. The CDR3 runs to 20 residues. DNA for the CDR3: TGTGCCAGCAGCTTAGAACGGACAGGGGGCTTCCGCGCGAACACCGGGGAGCTGTTTTTT. Translated: CASSLERTGGFRANTGELFF.

This clone was seen just once. V and J are TRBV19 and TRBJ2-2; TRBD1 matches 7 bases. The CDR3 loop spans 16 amino acids. Germline V gives CDR1 LNHDA, CDR2 SQIVND (reference sequence). V dropped 10 bases and J dropped 0; count of bases not matched to a gene: 11. Here the CDR3 DNA reads TGTGCCATTAAGGATTCGACAGGGACGAACACCGGGGAGCTGTTTTTT. It specifies CAIKDSTGTNTGELFF.

The J gene is TRBJ2-5, the V gene TRBV5-8; D perhaps matches TRBD2 (7 bases). The germline V gene has CDR1 SGHTS and CDR2 YDEGEE. This CDR3 comprises 14 residues. Trimming removed 4 bases at V and 2 bases at J, with 12 bases between. DNA for the CDR3: TGTGCCAGCAGCAGGGGGGGGTTACAAGAGACCCAGTACTTC. The encoded protein is CASSRGGLQETQYF.

This sequence joins TRBV2 and TRBJ1-1; TRBD1 matches at 9 bases. CDR3 size: 15 residues. V gave up 5 bases and J gave up 1 base; unmatched junction bases: 5. From germline, CDR1 is SNHLY and CDR2 FYNNEI. The CDR3 region has the DNA TGTGCCAGCAGTAGGACAGGGGCCACGAACACTGAAGCTTTCTTT. The encoded protein is CASSRTGATNTEAFF.

The rearrangement joins TRBV30 to TRBJ2-7, with D perhaps TRBD2 (5 bases). V lost 1 base, J lost 7 bases, and 17 bases lay in between. There are 14 residues in the CDR3. Germline lookup yields CDR1 GTSNPN and CDR2 SVGIG (reference sequence). This chain's CDR3 is CAWSASSWPGEQYF. The DNA for the CDR3 is TGTGCCTGGAGTGCGAGCTCTTGGCCGGGAGAGCAGTACTTC.

In this sample, this clone turned up a few times. The rearrangement links TRBV4-3 to TRBJ2-5, with a weak D call TRBD1 (7 bases). The J call could be wrong; TRBJ2-7 is a better fit for the DNA end. Germline V gene lookup returns CDR1 LGHNA and CDR2 YSLEER. The length of the CDR3 is 16 residues. The CDR3 here is CASSQDWGDSGYEQYF. The CDR3 DNA sequence: TGCGCCAGCAGCCAAGATTGGGGGGACAGCGGCTACGAGCAGTACTTC.

The V gene is TRBV2, the J gene TRBJ2-7; 7 nucleotides agree with TRBD2. The V gene's germline CDR1 is SNHLY and CDR2 FYNNEI. The CDR3 loop spans 14 amino acids. V shed 7 bases and J 7 bases; nucleotides not matched to a gene: 13. CDR3 DNA: TGTGCCAGCACGCGAGAAGCGGGGTCCGGGGAGCAGTACTTC. Translated, it gives CASTREAGSGEQYF. The full variable domain, its missing parts supplied by reference TRBV2 and TRBJ2-7, is EPEVTQTPSHQVTQMGQEVILRCVPISNHLYFYWYRQILGQKVEFLVSFYNNEISEKSEIFDDQFSVERPDGSNFTLKIRSTKLEDSAMYFCASTREAGSGEQYFGPGTRLTVT.

This clone was recorded only once. J is TRBJ1-2 and V is TRBV4-3, with 8 bases identical to TRBD1. With 3 bases clipped from V and 4 bases from J, the junction kept 4 bases outside the gene matches. Germline loops: CDR1 LGHNA, CDR2 YSLEER. The CDR3 is made up of 14 amino acids. DNA of the CDR3: TGCGCCAGCAGCCACGGAGGACAGGGCTATGGCTACACCTTC. Translated, it gives CASSHGGQGYGYTF.

This chain connects TRBV16 to TRBJ2-7, with 7 bases fitting TRBD1. V lost 0 bases, J lost 3 bases, and 2 bases stayed unmatched. CDR1 is KGHSY and CDR2 is FQNENV in the germline V gene. This CDR3 contains 14 residues. CDR3 protein: CASSQSGQSYEQYF. The CDR3 DNA follows: TGTGCCAGCAGCCAATCGGGACAGAGCTACGAGCAGTACTTC.

The chain combines TRBV4-2 with TRBJ2-2, with TRBD1 matching over 7 bases. J was trimmed by 2 bases and V by 4 bases; bases with no gene match: 10. This CDR3 has 17 amino acids. Per germline, CDR1 LGHNA and CDR2 YNFKEQ. This CDR3 is CASSPPEGQTNTGELFF. The CDR3 nucleotides read TGTGCCAGCAGCCCACCCGAGGGACAGACTAACACCGGGGAGCTGTTTTTT.